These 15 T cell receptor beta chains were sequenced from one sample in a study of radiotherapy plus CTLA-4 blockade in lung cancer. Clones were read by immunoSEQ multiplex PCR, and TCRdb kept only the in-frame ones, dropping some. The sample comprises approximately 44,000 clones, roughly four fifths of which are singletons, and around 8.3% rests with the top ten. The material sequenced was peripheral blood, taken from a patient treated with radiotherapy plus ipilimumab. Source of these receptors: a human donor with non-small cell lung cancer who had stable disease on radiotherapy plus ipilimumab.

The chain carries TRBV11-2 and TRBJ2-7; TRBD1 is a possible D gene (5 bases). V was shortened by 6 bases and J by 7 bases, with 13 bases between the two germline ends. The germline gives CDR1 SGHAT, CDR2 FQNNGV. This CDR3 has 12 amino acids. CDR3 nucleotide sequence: TGTGCCAGCAGTTCCCAGGGTCTGGAGCAGTACTTC. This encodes CASSSQGLEQYF.

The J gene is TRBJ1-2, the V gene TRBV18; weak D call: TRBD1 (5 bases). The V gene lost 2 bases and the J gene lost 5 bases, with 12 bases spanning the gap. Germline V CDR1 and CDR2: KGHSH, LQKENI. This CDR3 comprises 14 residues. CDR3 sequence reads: CASSPGVRGYGYTF. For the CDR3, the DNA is TGTGCCAGCTCACCAGGAGTGAGGGGTTATGGCTACACCTTC.

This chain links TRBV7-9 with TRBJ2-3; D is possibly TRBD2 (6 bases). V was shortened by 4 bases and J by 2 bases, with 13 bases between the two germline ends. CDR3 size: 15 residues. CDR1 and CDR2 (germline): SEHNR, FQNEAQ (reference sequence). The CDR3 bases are TGTGCCAGCAGCTCGTTACGGGGGACCACAGATACGCAGTATTTT. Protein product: CASSSLRGTTDTQYF.

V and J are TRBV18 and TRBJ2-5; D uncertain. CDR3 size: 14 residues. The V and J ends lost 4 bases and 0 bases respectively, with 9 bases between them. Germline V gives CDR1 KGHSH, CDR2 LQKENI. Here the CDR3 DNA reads TGTGCCAGCTCACTACCCGTCCACCAAGAGACCCAGTACTTC. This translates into CASSLPVHQETQYF. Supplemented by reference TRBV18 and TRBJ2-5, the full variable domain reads NAGVMQNPRHLVRRRGQEARLRCSPMKGHSHVYWYRQLPEEGLKFMVYLQKENIIDESGMPKERFSAEFPKEGPSILRIQQVVRGDSAAYFCASSLPVHQETQYFGPGTRLLVL.

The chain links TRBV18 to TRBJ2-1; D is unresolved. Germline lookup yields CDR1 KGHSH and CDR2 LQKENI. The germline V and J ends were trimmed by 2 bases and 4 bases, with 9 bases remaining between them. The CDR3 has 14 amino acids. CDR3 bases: TGTGCCAGCTCACCAGGGTCGGAATACAATGAGCAGTTCTTC. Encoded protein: CASSPGSEYNEQFF.

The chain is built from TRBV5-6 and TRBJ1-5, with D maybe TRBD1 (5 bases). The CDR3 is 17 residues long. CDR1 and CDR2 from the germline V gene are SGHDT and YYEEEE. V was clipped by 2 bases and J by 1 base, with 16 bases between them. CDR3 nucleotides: TGTGCCAGCAGCTTAATTGGGGGAAAAATCAGCAATCAGCCCCAGCATTTT. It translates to CASSLIGGKISNQPQHF.

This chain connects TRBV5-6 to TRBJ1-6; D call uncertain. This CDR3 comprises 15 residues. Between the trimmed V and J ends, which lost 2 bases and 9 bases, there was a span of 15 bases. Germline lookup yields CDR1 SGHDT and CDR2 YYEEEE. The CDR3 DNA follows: TGTGCCAGCAGCTTTAGTACGGTCGGAGGTTCACCCCTCCACTTT. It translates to CASSFSTVGGSPLHF.

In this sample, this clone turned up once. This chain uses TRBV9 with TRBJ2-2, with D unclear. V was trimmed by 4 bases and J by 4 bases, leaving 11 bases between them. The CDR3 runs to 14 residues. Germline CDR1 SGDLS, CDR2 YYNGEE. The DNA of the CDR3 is TGTGCCAGCAGCCCCTGGTCCTCCACCGGGGAGCTGTTTTTT. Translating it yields CASSPWSSTGELFF.

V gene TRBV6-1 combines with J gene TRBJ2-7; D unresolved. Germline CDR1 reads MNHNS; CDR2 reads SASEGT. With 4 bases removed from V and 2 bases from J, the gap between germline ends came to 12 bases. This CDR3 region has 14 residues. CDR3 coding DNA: TGTGCCAGCAGTGCGATGACTGTGACCTACGAGCAGTACGTC. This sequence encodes CASSAMTVTYEQYV.

The CDR3 protein is CASSQDRQGLFF. CDR3 nucleotide sequence: TGCGCCAGCAGCCAAGATCGCCAAGGTCTGTTTTTT. The V gene is TRBV4-3, the J gene TRBJ1-4; D remains unclear. Germline CDR1 and CDR2: LGHNA and YSLEER. V shed 0 bases and J shed 14 bases, with 10 bases lying between them. The CDR3 consists of 12 residues.

DNA of the CDR3: TGTGCCAGCAGCTTAGGAACGCCTAGCACAGATACGCAGTATTTT. It is translated as CASSLGTPSTDTQYF. The V and J genes are TRBV7-9 and TRBJ2-3; D is unclear. The CDR3 is 15 residues long. The germline V and J ends were trimmed by 1 base and 0 bases, with 8 bases remaining between them. Germline CDR1 reads SEHNR; CDR2 reads FQNEAQ (reference sequence).

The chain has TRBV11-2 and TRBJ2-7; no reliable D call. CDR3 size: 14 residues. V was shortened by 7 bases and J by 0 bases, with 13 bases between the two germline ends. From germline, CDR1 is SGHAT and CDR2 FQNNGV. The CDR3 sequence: CASTVGYGSYEQYF. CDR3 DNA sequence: TGTGCCAGCACCGTTGGCTACGGCTCCTACGAGCAGTACTTC.

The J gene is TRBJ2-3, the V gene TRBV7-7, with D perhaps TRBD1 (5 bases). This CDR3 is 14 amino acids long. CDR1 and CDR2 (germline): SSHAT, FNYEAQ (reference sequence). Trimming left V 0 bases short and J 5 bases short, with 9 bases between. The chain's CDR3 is CASSLARDVDTQYF. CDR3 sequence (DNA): TGTGCCAGCAGCTTAGCCAGGGATGTAGATACGCAGTATTTT.

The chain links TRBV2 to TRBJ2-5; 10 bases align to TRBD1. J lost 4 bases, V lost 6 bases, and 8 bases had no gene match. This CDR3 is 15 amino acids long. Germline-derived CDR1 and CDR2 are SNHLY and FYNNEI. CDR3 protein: CASRVRQGARETQYF. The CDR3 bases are TGTGCCAGCAGGGTCCGACAGGGGGCAAGAGAGACCCAGTACTTC.

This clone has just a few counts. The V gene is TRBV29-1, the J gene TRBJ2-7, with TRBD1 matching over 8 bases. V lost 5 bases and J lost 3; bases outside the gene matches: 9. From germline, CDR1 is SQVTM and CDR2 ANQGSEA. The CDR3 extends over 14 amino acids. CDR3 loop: CSVRNDRGNYEQYF. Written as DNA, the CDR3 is TGCAGCGTTCGTAATGACAGGGGAAACTACGAGCAGTACTTC.